This T cell receptor (beta chain) was captured by sequencing in a study of early T cells in non-severe SARS-CoV-2 infection. This clonotype was counted many times. TCRdb reanalysed the 5' RACE reads using MiXCR and keeps one entry per CDR3 protein. The sample holds tens of thousands of distinct CDR3 sequences, roughly 12% seen once. CDR1 is LGHNA and CDR2 is YSLEER in the germline V gene. This CDR3 comprises 13 residues. V shed 3 bases and J shed 0 bases, with 6 bases lying between them. V is TRBV4-3 and J is TRBJ2-7; D perhaps matches TRBD1 (6 bases). The sequenced material came from whole blood. This TCR was recovered from an adult who was a healthcare worker with PCR-confirmed SARS-CoV-2 infection or an uninfected control (not recorded which). CDR3: CASSQDSSYEQYF. CDR3 in DNA: TGCGCCAGCAGCCAGGACAGCTCCTACGAGCAGTACTTC.